These 25 T cell receptor beta chains came from one sample sequenced in a study of blood T cell repertoires in COVID-19. Profiled with immunoSEQ multiplex PCR; TCRdb holds only in-frame clones, not every one. Of 290,000 or so clones detected, roughly 87% appear once; the ten largest clones hold 2% to 3%. What was sequenced was peripheral blood. The source is a young man with active or convalescent COVID-19.

The V call is TRBV18, the J call TRBJ2-2; the match to TRBD1 covers 7 bases. CDR1 and CDR2 (germline): KGHSH, LQKENI. V shed 1 base and J 1 base; nucleotides not matched to a gene: 0. This CDR3 has 15 residues. CDR3 nucleotides: TGTGCCAGCTCACCACGGGACAGGAACACCGGGGAGCTGTTTTTT. It translates to CASSPRDRNTGELFF. The full variable domain, its missing parts supplied by reference TRBV18 and TRBJ2-2, is NAGVMQNPRHLVRRRGQEARLRCSPMKGHSHVYWYRQLPEEGLKFMVYLQKENIIDESGMPKERFSAEFPKEGPSILRIQQVVRGDSAAYFCASSPRDRNTGELFFGEGSRLTVL.

The rearrangement joins TRBV9 to TRBJ2-2; the D gene is possibly TRBD1 (6 bases). Trimming stripped 1 base from V and 6 bases from J, with 16 bases between. The CDR3 totals 16 residues. Germline lookup yields CDR1 SGDLS and CDR2 YYNGEE. The CDR3 DNA reads as TGTGCCAGCAGCGTAACAGGGAGCAGTTCCCCCGGGGAGCTGTTTTTT. Protein: CASSVTGSSSPGELFF.

The gene calls are TRBV7-3 and TRBJ2-1; 7 bases align to TRBD2. The CDR3 is made up of 16 amino acids. V shed 4 bases and J 3 bases; nucleotides not matched to a gene: 9. Germline values: CDR1 SGHTA, CDR2 FQGTGA. The CDR3, as DNA: TGTGCCAGCAGCTACCAGGCGGGAGTTAGCTACAATGAGCAGTTCTTC. Translation gives CASSYQAGVSYNEQFF.

This clone is a singleton in its sample. The gene calls are TRBV7-9 and TRBJ2-1; TRBD2 agrees at 8 bases. This CDR3 has 15 amino acids. The trim removed 4 bases at V and 2 bases at J, leaving 4 bases unmatched. Per the germline V gene, CDR1 is SEHNR and CDR2 is FQNEAQ (reference sequence). CDR3 coding DNA: TGTGCCAGCAGCTACCCGGGACTAGCCTACAATGAGCAGTTCTTC. This sequence encodes CASSYPGLAYNEQFF.

This clone was observed a single time. The V gene is TRBV6-5, the J gene TRBJ2-5; TRBD1 matches 8 bases. The CDR3 has 15 amino acids. Per germline, CDR1 MNHEY and CDR2 SVGAGI. With 6 bases clipped from V and 1 base from J, the junction kept 7 bases outside the gene matches. CDR3 DNA: TGTGCCAGCAGCCGCCGACAGGGGACCCAAGAGACCCAGTACTTC. Translated: CASSRRQGTQETQYF.

This rearrangement joins TRBV2 to TRBJ2-3; 10 bases map to TRBD1. The germline V gene encodes CDR1 SNHLY and CDR2 FYNNEI. V lost 3 bases, J lost 1 base, and 4 bases stayed unmatched. There are 16 residues in the CDR3. The CDR3, as DNA: TGTGCCAGCAGTGAGGCCGGGACAGGGGGCACAGATACGCAGTATTTT. Amino acids: CASSEAGTGGTDTQYF.

The chain is built from TRBV10-3 and TRBJ1-1, with a possible D match to TRBD1 (5 bases). CDR1 is ENHRY, CDR2 SYGVKD, per germline. Trimming shortened V by 0 bases and J by 0 bases, and 8 bases separated the two germline ends. The CDR3 is made up of 15 amino acids. The CDR3 region is CAISESAGLNTEAFF. The CDR3 coding sequence is TGTGCCATCAGTGAGTCGGCAGGGCTGAACACTGAAGCTTTCTTT.

The chain joins TRBV15 to TRBJ1-1; D might be TRBD1 (5 bases). V lost 3 bases and J 7 bases, leaving 18 bases between the germline ends. Germline CDR1 reads LNHNV; CDR2 reads YYDKDF (reference sequence). The CDR3 sequence is 15 residues long. The CDR3 DNA follows: TGTGCCACCAGCAGTGGGGGGGGTAGTGGTTATGAAGCTTTCTTT. Translated, it gives CATSSGGGSGYEAFF.

The J gene is TRBJ2-1, the V gene TRBV28, with TRBD2 matching over 8 bases. Germline CDR1 is MDHEN and CDR2 is SYDVKM. The CDR3 has 15 residues. Unmatched junction bases numbered 10, after V lost 6 bases and J lost 6 bases. Here the CDR3 DNA reads TGTGCCAGCAGCTCACGGGGCGGGAGGCGCAATGAGCAGTTCTTC. Translation gives CASSSRGGRRNEQFF. Full variable domain (outside the CDR3, taken from reference TRBV28 and TRBJ2-1): DVKVTQSSRYLVKRTGEKVFLECVQDMDHENMFWYRQDPGLGLRLIYFSYDVKMKEKGDIPEGYSVSREKKERFSLILESASTNQTSMYLCASSSRGGRRNEQFFGPGTRLTVL.

This chain joins TRBV18 and TRBJ2-1; 8 bases match TRBD2. V was clipped by 2 bases and J by 9 bases; unmatched bases: 15. The CDR3 consists of 17 residues. Germline CDR1 is KGHSH and CDR2 is LQKENI. The CDR3 DNA follows: TGTGCCAGCTCACCATATAGGATCGCGACGGGAGGGGTTGAGCAGTTCTTC. It encodes CASSPYRIATGGVEQFF.

The chain employs TRBV5-1 and TRBJ2-1; 9 bases align to TRBD1. From germline, CDR1 is SGHRS and CDR2 YFSETQ. Losses at the gene ends were 7 bases for V and 7 bases for J; bases not matched to a gene: 6. The CDR3 has 13 residues. The CDR3 DNA sequence: TGCGCCAGCGGAAAGGACAGGGGAAATGAGCAGTTCTTC. Amino acid sequence: CASGKDRGNEQFF.

The V gene is TRBV28, the J gene TRBJ2-2, with 10 positions matching TRBD1. The trim removed 4 bases at V and 5 bases at J, leaving 7 bases unmatched. Looked up from germline, CDR1 is MDHEN and CDR2 is SYDVKM. There are 16 residues in the CDR3. In nucleotides, the CDR3 is TGTGCCAGCAGTTCCGGGACAGGGGTAGGGACCGGGGAGCTGTTTTTT. It yields the protein CASSSGTGVGTGELFF.

V gene TRBV7-6 combines with J gene TRBJ2-5; D perhaps matches TRBD2 (6 bases). CDR3 size: 14 residues. Trimming left V 5 bases short and J 5 bases short, with 15 bases between. The germline V gene encodes CDR1 SGHVS and CDR2 FNYEAQ. CDR3 in DNA: TGTGCCAGCAGCCGAGACCGAGGAGGGGAGACCCAGTACTTC. This codes for CASSRDRGGETQYF.

J is TRBJ1-4 and V is TRBV28; D is unclear. The CDR3 has 14 residues. The germline CDR1 and CDR2 sequences are MDHEN and SYDVKM. Trimming took 2 bases from V and 3 from J, leaving 7 bases between them. CDR3 sequence: CASSLERANEKLFF. CDR3 sequence (DNA): TGTGCCAGCAGTTTAGAGAGAGCTAATGAAAAACTGTTTTTT.

The CDR3 bases are TGTGCCACCAGCCATAAACCGGGACAGGAGGTCTATGGCTACACCTTC. Its protein is CATSHKPGQEVYGYTF. V gene TRBV24-1 combines with J gene TRBJ1-2; 8 positions match TRBD1. V lost 7 bases and J lost 4; bases outside the gene matches: 13. This CDR3 region has 16 residues. CDR1 KGHDR and CDR2 SFDVKD come from the germline V gene.

The chain combines TRBV9 with TRBJ1-3; no firm D call. The CDR3 covers 14 residues. Looked up from germline, CDR1 is SGDLS and CDR2 is YYNGEE. V was cut by 0 bases and J by 8 bases, with 12 bases left in between. The CDR3 reads CASSVAPNADTIYF. For the CDR3, the DNA is TGTGCCAGCAGCGTAGCCCCAAACGCGGACACCATATATTTT.

This clone has just a few counts. V is TRBV12-2 and J is TRBJ1-5; TRBD1 was called by the table and not checked on the DNA. TRBV12-2 is flagged as a pseudogene. The CDR3 sequence is 19 residues long. Here the CDR3 DNA reads TGTGCAAGTCGCTTAGATCGGACAGGGTGGATCCGGGGTCGTCAGCCCCAGCATTTT. It codes for CASRLDRTGWIRGRQPQHF.

The rearrangement joins TRBV6-5 to TRBJ2-1; 10 positions match TRBD2. CDR1 is MNHEY and CDR2 is SVGAGI in the germline V gene. V lost 6 bases to trimming and J lost 3 bases; unmatched junction nucleotides: 5. There are 15 residues in the CDR3. The CDR3 protein is CASSPGTSDYNEQFF. CDR3 nucleotide sequence: TGTGCCAGCAGCCCCGGGACTAGCGACTACAATGAGCAGTTCTTC.

This chain joins TRBV7-9 and TRBJ1-1; possibly TRBD1 for D (6 bases). The CDR3 contains 15 residues. Germline V lookup: CDR1 SEHNR, CDR2 FQNEAQ (reference sequence). V was pared by 5 bases and J by 1 base, with 14 bases between. The CDR3 spells CASSGKGERNTEAFF. DNA for the CDR3: TGTGCCAGCAGCGGGAAGGGGGAGAGGAACACTGAAGCTTTCTTT.

The chain employs TRBV6-2 or TRBV6-3 and TRBJ1-1; 10 nucleotides match TRBD1. J was trimmed by 0 bases and V by 4 bases; bases with no gene match: 5. The germline V gene has CDR1 MNHEY and CDR2 SVGEGT. This CDR3 has 16 residues. CDR3 nucleotides: TGTGCCAGCAGTTCCCGGACAGGGGGGATGAACACTGAAGCTTTCTTT. This encodes CASSSRTGGMNTEAFF.

This clone came up once. The chain recombines TRBV10-2 with TRBJ2-7, with 9 bases aligning to TRBD2. This CDR3 is built from 14 residues. The ends lost 6 bases at V and 4 bases at J; junction bases unmatched: 7. Germline assignment: CDR1 WSHSY and CDR2 SAAADI. This CDR3 is CASSRGLAFYEQYF. The CDR3 DNA reads TGCGCCAGCAGCCGCGGACTAGCGTTTTACGAGCAGTACTTC.

The V and J genes are TRBV4-1 and TRBJ1-1, with 11 bases aligning to TRBD1. V shed 0 bases, J shed 5 bases, and the junction held 8 bases outside the gene matches. CDR1 is MGHRA, CDR2 YSYEKL, per germline. The length of the CDR3 is 17 residues. CDR3 coding DNA: TGCGCCAGCAGCCAAGAGGACAGGGGGCTCTTGGGAACTGAAGCTTTCTTT. Protein product: CASSQEDRGLLGTEAFF.

In its sample, this clone was seen a few times. The chain couples TRBV5-3 to TRBJ2-3, with TRBD2 identical over 10 bases. TRBV5-3 is an ORF, with its function uncertain. This CDR3 has 16 residues. The V gene end was trimmed by 1 base and the J gene end by 3 bases; junction bases not matched to a gene: 5. CDR3 bases: TGTGCCAGAAGCTTGCTAGCGGGGGAGGTGACAGATACGCAGTATTTT. Its translation is CARSLLAGEVTDTQYF.

The genes are TRBV5-1 and TRBJ2-1; 8 bases are a match to TRBD2. In germline, CDR1 is SGHRS, CDR2 YFSETQ. This CDR3 comprises 16 residues. J was trimmed by 2 bases and V by 4 bases; bases with no gene match: 8. The CDR3 DNA reads TGCGCCAGCAGCCCTCGGGGCGGGGGGCCCTACAATGAGCAGTTCTTC. Its protein product is CASSPRGGGPYNEQFF.

This sequence joins TRBV5-1 and TRBJ1-1; D not resolved. The V gene lost 4 bases and the J gene lost 4 bases, with 14 bases spanning the gap. This CDR3 is built from 14 residues. The V gene's germline CDR1 is SGHRS and CDR2 YFSETQ. CDR3 amino acids: CASSPPGGGTEAFF. CDR3 DNA: TGCGCCAGCAGCCCACCTGGCGGCGGCACTGAAGCTTTCTTT. The full variable domain, its missing parts supplied by reference TRBV5-1 and TRBJ1-1, is KAGVTQTPRYLIKTRGQQVTLSCSPISGHRSVSWYQQTPGQGLQFLFEYFSETQRNKGNFPGRFSGRQFSNSRSEMNVSTLELGDSALYLCASSPPGGGTEAFFGQGTRLTVV.